The present T cell receptor (beta chain) was sequenced within a study of radiotherapy plus CTLA-4 blockade in lung cancer. The overall study: Overall, 15% to 20% of patients showed an objective response, while 31% attained disease control. Study-level points and caveats: In blood, tumor-derived TCR clones expanded after radiotherapy plus ipilimumab.

Focal radiation plus CTLA-4 blockade with ipilimumab was administered to patients who had chemo-refractory metastatic non-small-cell lung cancer. Clones were sequenced by immunoSEQ multiplex PCR, and TCRdb holds only the in-frame ones, with some missing. The sample has about 15,000 clones; approximately 75% are singletons. Germline V gene data show CDR1 as MNHNS and CDR2 as SASEGT. There are 15 residues in the CDR3. V lost 6 bases to trimming and J lost 0 bases, with 9 bases between them. Worth noting for this clone: The antigen remains undetermined.

Specimen: peripheral blood, collected from a patient treated with radiotherapy plus ipilimumab. This chain connects TRBV6-1 to TRBJ2-6; D ambiguous. The sequence was obtained from a human donor with non-small cell lung cancer whose response to radiotherapy plus ipilimumab could not be evaluated. CDR3 DNA: TGTGCCAGCAGCCCGGTCGCCTCTGGGGCCAACGTCCTGACTTTC. Protein product: CASSPVASGANVLTF.